This record looks at one T cell receptor (beta chain) sequence and its context. Its antigen is unknown. The data derive from a study of PD-1 blockade in mismatch repair-deficient tumors. Findings of the study overall: After pembrolizumab, tumor-resident clones rose rapidly, then generally contracted before radiologic responses.

The table came from immunoSEQ multiplex PCR; TCRdb's copy has only in-frame clones and leaves some out. The profile covers 75,000 to 80,000 clones, with approximately 81% appearing a single time and around 5.5% taken by the ten largest. All patients were mismatch repair deficient, assessed by either PCR or immunohistochemistry. The V segment lost 6 bases and the J segment 0 bases; nucleotides outside the gene matches: 11. Germline V gene sequence: CDR1 SNHLY, CDR2 FYNNEI. This CDR3 contains 16 residues. The starting material was peripheral blood, obtained 44 weeks after starting pembrolizumab. This rearrangement joins TRBV2 to TRBJ2-7; 7 positions agree with TRBD2. This clonotype was sampled from an adult with mismatch repair-deficient cancer. As DNA, the CDR3 is TGTGCCAGCAGGGCCTTAGAAGGGAGGGCCTCCTACGAGCAGTACTTC. This sequence encodes CASRALEGRASYEQYF.